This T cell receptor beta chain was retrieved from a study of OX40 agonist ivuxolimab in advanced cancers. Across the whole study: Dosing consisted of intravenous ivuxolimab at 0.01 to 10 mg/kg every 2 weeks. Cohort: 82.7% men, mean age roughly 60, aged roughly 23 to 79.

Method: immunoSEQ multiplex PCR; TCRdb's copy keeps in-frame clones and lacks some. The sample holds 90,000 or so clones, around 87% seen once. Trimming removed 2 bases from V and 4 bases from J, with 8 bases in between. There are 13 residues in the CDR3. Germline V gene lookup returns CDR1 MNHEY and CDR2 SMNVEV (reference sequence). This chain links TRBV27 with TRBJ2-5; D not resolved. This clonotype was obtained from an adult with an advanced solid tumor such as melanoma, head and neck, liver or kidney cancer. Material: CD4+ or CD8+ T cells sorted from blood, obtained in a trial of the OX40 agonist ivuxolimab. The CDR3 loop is CASSLDHRETQYF. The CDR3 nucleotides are TGTGCCAGCAGTTTAGATCATCGAGAGACCCAGTACTTC.